The T cell receptor beta chain under discussion was sequenced for a study of T cells in Graves' hyperthyroidism and ophthalmopathy. TCR beta CDR3 regions were amplified from RNA transcripts. First-round RT-PCR with HTBI primers amplified the TCR CDR3 region. TCRdb re-called the multiplex PCR reads through MiXCR, storing one row per CDR3 protein. Here the sample spans hundreds of thousands of distinct CDR3 sequences, roughly 17% being singletons. The V gene's germline CDR1 is MNHEY and CDR2 SVGAGI. CDR3 length: 14 amino acids. Remarks on this clonotype: This may come from a read error, since a much larger clone is one base off.

This sequence was found in a woman between 25 and 40 years old with Graves' hyperthyroidism. The genes are TRBV6-5 and TRBJ2-7; D unclear. Sequences were obtained from blood. In DNA form, the CDR3 reads TGTGCCAGCAGTTACTCGGGCACCTCCCACGAGCAGTACTTC. It yields the protein CASSYSGTSHEQYF.